This T cell receptor beta chain was captured in a study of blood T cell repertoires in COVID-19. Study in general: COVID-19 samples collected from the United States, Italy and Spain covered acute and convalescent phases.

This clone has just a few counts. Original analysis: Using reference gene primer amplification, nucleated cell counts were estimated. TCRdb keeps only in-frame clones here, not all; method: immunoSEQ multiplex PCR. That table furnishes V, J and clone size, whereas the DNA furnished D and trimming. The sample holds around 160,000 clones; around four fifths are singletons and the top ten take around 3.1%. Between the trimmed V and J ends, which lost 4 bases and 7 bases, there was a span of 11 bases. CDR3 length equals 14 residues. CDR1 KGHSH and CDR2 LQKENI come from the germline V gene. The sequence was obtained from a woman aged 40 to 50 with active or convalescent COVID-19. The sample consisted of peripheral blood. The J gene is TRBJ1-6, the V gene TRBV18, with D tentatively TRBD1 (6 bases). CDR3 protein: CASSLTGFNSPLHF. Written as DNA, the CDR3 is TGTGCCAGCTCACTCACAGGGTTCAATTCACCCCTCCACTTT.